The 21 T cell receptor beta chains reported below all come from one sample, sequenced in a study of control samples from healthy donors and cancer patients. Measured with immunoSEQ multiplex PCR; TCRdb has only the in-frame clones, and not every one. Of tens of thousands of clones in the sample, around 90% were seen once. The specimen sequenced was PBMCs. Source of these receptors: a man under 40 with colorectal cancer.

The rearrangement joins TRBV5-1 to TRBJ1-1; D is uncertain. Trimming took 0 bases from V and 3 from J, leaving 6 bases between them. CDR1 and CDR2 from the germline V gene are SGHRS and YFSETQ. The CDR3 has 13 amino acids. The CDR3 reads CASSLVTDTEAFF. CDR3 DNA sequence: TGCGCCAGCAGCTTGGTAACGGACACTGAAGCTTTCTTT.

This sequence joins TRBV2 and TRBJ2-7, with 7 bases lining up with TRBD2. The germline gives CDR1 SNHLY, CDR2 FYNNEI. This CDR3 spans 12 amino acids. Trimming took 6 bases from V and 3 from J; bases not matched to a gene: 2. The CDR3: CASRGGGYEQYF. The CDR3 DNA is TGTGCCAGCAGAGGCGGGGGCTACGAGCAGTACTTC.

The table lists this clone with a count of one. The chain has TRBV19 and TRBJ1-1; 7 positions agree with TRBD1. Trimming removed 9 bases from V and 5 bases from J; junction bases left unmatched: 6. Germline CDR1 LNHDA, CDR2 SQIVND (reference sequence). The CDR3 totals 12 residues. The CDR3 region is CASTGDWTEAFF. In DNA, the CDR3 is TGTGCCAGCACAGGGGATTGGACTGAAGCTTTCTTT.

This rearrangement joins TRBV11-2 to TRBJ2-7, with 7 bases identical to TRBD1. Trimming cost V 5 bases and J 1 base; bases outside gene matches: 8. Germline V lookup: CDR1 SGHAT, CDR2 FQNNGV. This CDR3 spans 15 amino acids. The CDR3 protein is CASSPHTRGSYEQYV. The CDR3 region has the DNA TGTGCCAGCAGCCCACATACCAGGGGGTCCTACGAGCAGTACGTC.

The gene calls are TRBV2 and TRBJ2-2; 7 bases are shared with TRBD1. Germline loops: CDR1 SNHLY, CDR2 FYNNEI. J was trimmed by 0 bases and V by 3 bases; bases with no gene match: 13. The CDR3 is 19 amino acids. The CDR3 region has the DNA TGTGCCAGCAGTGACCCTGGAGCTTGGCAGGGGGCGAACACCGGGGAGCTGTTTTTT. Translation: CASSDPGAWQGANTGELFF. Complete variable domain (other parts from reference TRBV2 and TRBJ2-2): EPEVTQTPSHQVTQMGQEVILRCVPISNHLYFYWYRQILGQKVEFLVSFYNNEISEKSEIFDDQFSVERPDGSNFTLKIRSTKLEDSAMYFCASSDPGAWQGANTGELFFGEGSRLTVL.

The J gene is TRBJ1-3, the V gene TRBV11-2; no clear D. Trimming cost V 6 bases and J 0 bases, with 9 bases left between them. This CDR3 is built from 14 residues. Germline V CDR1 and CDR2: SGHAT, FQNNGV. This CDR3 reads CASRGLYSGNTIYF. CDR3 in DNA: TGTGCCAGCAGAGGACTGTACTCTGGAAACACCATATATTTT.

This clone was recorded only once. The gene calls are TRBV3-1 (or the pseudogene TRBV3-2) and TRBJ2-4; 8 nucleotides line up with TRBD2. The CDR3 is 16 residues long. Per the germline V gene, CDR1 is LGHDT and CDR2 is YNNKEL (reference sequence). J gave up 0 bases and V 4 bases, and 5 bases lay outside the gene matches. The CDR3 nucleotides are TGTGCCAGCAGCCCATTTGCGGGGGGAGCCAAAAACATTCAGTACTTC. Encoded protein: CASSPFAGGAKNIQYF.

The CDR3 sequence: CASSQSDRSIYF. The CDR3 DNA reads TGTGCCAGCAGCCAATCCGACAGGAGCATATATTTT. The rearrangement links TRBV3-1 (or the pseudogene TRBV3-2) to TRBJ1-3; D might be TRBD1 (6 bases). Germline V gives CDR1 LGHDT, CDR2 YNNKEL (reference sequence). The CDR3 is 12 residues long. The ends were cut back, 2 bases at V and 12 bases at J, with 11 bases in the middle.

This clone appeared a single time. The rearrangement joins TRBV9 to TRBJ2-2; 9 bases agree with TRBD1. CDR1 and CDR2 from the germline V gene are SGDLS and YYNGEE. After removal of 7 bases from V and 0 bases from J, the junction contained 4 bases not matched to a gene. The CDR3 loop spans 15 amino acids. In DNA form, the CDR3 reads TGTGCCAGCGCCCGACAGGGGGCGAACACCGGGGAGCTGTTTTTT. This gives the protein CASARQGANTGELFF.

The chain carries TRBV7-9 and TRBJ2-2; possibly TRBD1 for D (6 bases). Germline V gene data show CDR1 as SEHNR and CDR2 as FQNEAQ (reference sequence). Between the trimmed V and J ends, which lost 2 bases and 3 bases, there was a span of 13 bases. The CDR3 is 16 amino acids. The CDR3 protein is CASSLFGRGDTGELFF. CDR3 DNA sequence: TGTGCCAGCAGCTTATTCGGCAGGGGTGACACCGGGGAGCTGTTTTTT. Complete variable domain (other parts from reference TRBV7-9 and TRBJ2-2): DTGVSQNPRHKITKRGQNVTFRCDPISEHNRLYWYRQTLGQGPEFLTYFQNEAQLEKSRLLSDRFSAERPKGSFSTLEIQRTEQGDSAMYLCASSLFGRGDTGELFFGEGSRLTVL.

This sequence joins TRBV9 and TRBJ2-2; no clear D. The CDR3 consists of 14 residues. Germline V CDR1 and CDR2: SGDLS, YYNGEE. V lost 0 bases, J lost 2 bases, and 5 bases lay in between. The CDR3 sequence is CASSVEVNTGELFF. The CDR3 DNA sequence: TGTGCCAGCAGCGTAGAAGTAAACACCGGGGAGCTGTTTTTT.

J is TRBJ1-2 and V is TRBV5-6; TRBD1 might be the D (6 bases). This CDR3 comprises 17 residues. Deletions cut 0 bases from V and 3 bases from J, with 18 bases between. CDR1 is SGHDT and CDR2 is YYEEEE in the germline V gene. This CDR3 reads CASSLGLFGGRDYGYTF. In DNA form, the CDR3 reads TGTGCCAGCAGCTTGGGTCTGTTCGGGGGCCGGGACTATGGCTACACCTTC.

The V call is TRBV4-3, the J call TRBJ1-2; D is uncertain. V lost 0 bases to trimming and J lost 8 bases, with 16 bases between them. The CDR3 spans 15 residues. Germline lookup yields CDR1 LGHNA and CDR2 YSLEER. CDR3 bases: TGCGCCAGCAGCCAAGATCTCTCGTCCTCCCTGGGCTACACCTTC. It yields the protein CASSQDLSSSLGYTF.

The chain links TRBV7-2 to TRBJ2-5; TRBD1 matches 10 bases. V shed 5 bases, J shed 4 bases, and the junction held 7 bases outside the gene matches. In germline, CDR1 is SGHTA, CDR2 FQGNSA. The CDR3 runs to 15 residues. CDR3: CASSLDRGLRETQYF. DNA of the CDR3: TGTGCCAGCAGCCTCGACAGGGGGCTGAGAGAGACCCAGTACTTC.

V is TRBV7-9 and J is TRBJ1-1; D is unclear. CDR1 SEHNR and CDR2 FQNEAQ come from the germline V gene (reference sequence). The CDR3 runs to 16 residues. Trimming shortened V by 3 bases and J by 4 bases, and 18 bases separated the two germline ends. The CDR3 region is CASSLVRRWRGTEAFF. The DNA for the CDR3 is TGTGCCAGCAGCTTGGTAAGGCGGTGGCGAGGCACTGAAGCTTTCTTT. Together with reference TRBV7-9 and TRBJ1-1, the CDR3 gives the full variable domain: DTGVSQNPRHKITKRGQNVTFRCDPISEHNRLYWYRQTLGQGPEFLTYFQNEAQLEKSRLLSDRFSAERPKGSFSTLEIQRTEQGDSAMYLCASSLVRRWRGTEAFFGQGTRLTVV.

The chain uses TRBV6-2 or TRBV6-3 and TRBJ1-1, with unresolved D. This CDR3 comprises 15 residues. The germline CDR1 and CDR2 sequences are MNHEY and SVGEGT. Trimming removed 4 bases at V and 5 bases at J, with 17 bases between. CDR3 coding DNA: TGTGCCAGCAGTTCGATTGTGTCCCCATGGACTGAAGCTTTCTTT. Translating it yields CASSSIVSPWTEAFF.

This chain connects TRBV6-7 to TRBJ1-5; possible D gene TRBD1, 6 bases. TRBV6-7 is filed as an ORF, its function uncertain. The CDR3 runs to 14 residues. Deletions cut 5 bases from V and 6 bases from J, with 14 bases between. The CDR3 is CASSPQGLVQPQHF. CDR3 sequence (DNA): TGTGCCAGCAGTCCACAGGGACTCGTTCAGCCCCAGCATTTT.

The chain carries TRBV6-5 and TRBJ1-1, with TRBD1 as a possible D gene (6 bases). This CDR3 has 15 residues. In germline, CDR1 is MNHEY, CDR2 SVGAGI. V shed 6 bases and J shed 4 bases, with 18 bases lying between them. Here the CDR3 DNA reads TGTGCCAGCAGCTGGAAGACAGGCGGAAGCACTGAAGCTTTCTTT. It specifies CASSWKTGGSTEAFF.

The gene calls are TRBV7-8 and TRBJ1-2; tentative D call: TRBD1 (5 bases). The length of the CDR3 is 14 residues. V was pared by 1 base and J by 5 bases, with 11 bases between. Germline CDR1 reads SGHVS; CDR2 reads FQNEAQ. DNA for the CDR3: TGTGCCAGCAGCTTAGAGGGGTGGCGGTATGGCTACACCTTC. Translating gives CASSLEGWRYGYTF.

The V call is TRBV12-3 or TRBV12-4, the J call TRBJ1-1, with D maybe TRBD1 (5 bases). Deletions cut 5 bases from V and 4 bases from J, with 8 bases between. There are 12 residues in the CDR3. CDR3 DNA: TGTGCCAGCAGTAGGGGAGGCACTGAAGCTTTCTTT. Amino acid sequence: CASSRGGTEAFF.

The chain couples TRBV5-4 to TRBJ2-1; D ambiguous. Trimming took 1 base from V and 7 from J, leaving 9 bases between them. This CDR3 is built from 13 residues. The germline V gene has CDR1 SGHNT and CDR2 YYREEE (reference sequence). The CDR3 spells CASSLYRLNEQFF. CDR3 bases: TGTGCCAGCAGCTTGTATCGACTTAATGAGCAGTTCTTC.